Given below is one TCR beta chain in context. The TCRbeta library incorporated unique molecular identifiers. MiXCR, applied by TCRdb to the PCR reads, yields one record per CDR3 protein. The sample shows about 490,000 distinct CDR3 sequences, under 12% of them seen only once. The sample comes from a study of T-cell reconstitution after alpha-beta-depleted transplantation in children. V was pared by 0 bases and J by 5 bases, with 2 bases of the junction left unmatched. The CDR3 has 16 residues. This chain links TRBV12-3 or TRBV12-4 with TRBJ2-7; 15 bases fit TRBD2. This TCR came from a child between 2 and 9 years old with inherited bone marrow failure, due to receive a stem cell transplant. The sequencing here drew on PBMCs, taken before TCRalphabeta/CD19-depleted stem cell transplant. CDR3 amino acids: CASSLAGLAGGDEQYF. In DNA, the CDR3 is TGTGCCAGCAGTTTAGCGGGACTAGCGGGAGGCGACGAGCAGTACTTC.